The 26 T cell receptor beta chains listed next were all sequenced from one sample in a study of beta chain features in type 1 diabetes. TCRB transcripts that were expressed got sequenced, as all of the isolated RNA had been reverse transcribed. Sequencing was performed with immunoSEQ multiplex PCR; in TCRdb, only in-frame clones are kept and a portion is missing. The table shows under 250,000 clones, with 27% occurring only once. The sample consisted of central memory CD4+ T cells from blood. These receptors all stem from a man aged 25 to 40 in good health.

This clone came up a few times. The chain recombines TRBV29-1 with TRBJ2-3; the match to TRBD2 covers 7 bases. Germline V gives CDR1 SQVTM, CDR2 ANQGSEA. The trim removed 7 bases at V and 0 bases at J, leaving 7 bases unmatched. CDR3 length: 14 residues. In DNA, the CDR3 is TGCAGCGCGCCGGGTAGCGGGAGCACAGATACGCAGTATTTT. Translation: CSAPGSGSTDTQYF.

This clone showed up just a few times. This rearrangement joins TRBV2 to TRBJ2-7; the D gene could be TRBD1 or TRBD2 (5 bases each). The germline V and J ends were trimmed by 4 bases and 6 bases, with 7 bases remaining between them. Looked up from germline, CDR1 is SNHLY and CDR2 is FYNNEI. The CDR3 extends over 11 amino acids. CDR3 sequence: CASSVGAEQYF. DNA for the CDR3: TGTGCCAGCAGTGTCGGGGCCGAGCAGTACTTC.

CDR3 residues: CASSVESEGGETQYF. The CDR3 coding sequence is TGTGCCAGCAGCGTAGAGAGTGAGGGTGGGGAGACCCAGTACTTC. V and J are TRBV9 and TRBJ2-5; a weak D match, TRBD2 (5 bases). The germline V gene has CDR1 SGDLS and CDR2 YYNGEE. Between the trimmed V and J ends, which lost 0 bases and 5 bases, there was a span of 14 bases. There are 15 residues in the CDR3.

This clone has a count of ten or more. At one end, the junction sequence differs from germline, possibly due to a read error. The V and J genes are TRBV29-1 and TRBJ1-1; D ambiguous. Germline loops: CDR1 SQVTM, CDR2 ANQGSEA. The CDR3 is 13 residues long. The CDR3 spells CSVERTVNSEAFF. In DNA form, the CDR3 reads TGCAGCGTTGAACGGACGGTGAACTCTGAAGCTTTCTTT.

V and J are TRBV4-2 and TRBJ2-6, with 11 bases aligning to TRBD2. Germline CDR1 reads LGHNA; CDR2 reads YNFKEQ. V lost 8 bases, J lost 0 bases, and 0 bases stayed unmatched. This CDR3 contains 15 residues. CDR3 sequence reads: CASGTSGSGANVLTF. The CDR3 coding sequence is TGTGCCAGCGGGACTAGCGGCTCTGGGGCCAACGTCCTGACTTTC.

In DNA form, the CDR3 reads TGTGCCAGCAGCGAGTCTAGCCTTGAGCAGTTCTTC. It yields the protein CASSESSLEQFF. J is TRBJ2-1 and V is TRBV9; D may be TRBD2 (5 bases). This CDR3 spans 12 amino acids. Germline V gives CDR1 SGDLS, CDR2 YYNGEE. Deletions cut 3 bases from V and 9 bases from J, with 10 bases between.

V gene TRBV5-1 combines with J gene TRBJ2-6; D might be TRBD1 (6 bases). CDR3 size: 15 residues. Germline lookup yields CDR1 SGHRS and CDR2 YFSETQ. V was cut by 4 bases and J by 0 bases, with 8 bases left in between. CDR3 bases: TGCGCCAGCAGCCCACAGGGCTCTGGGGCCAACGTCCTGACTTTC. Protein: CASSPQGSGANVLTF.

V gene TRBV18 combines with J gene TRBJ2-5, with TRBD2 matching over 7 bases. Matching the DNA end better, TRBJ2-7 makes the J call doubtful. Germline values: CDR1 KGHSH, CDR2 LQKENI. There are 13 residues in the CDR3. The CDR3: CASSPLGTNEQYF. As DNA, the CDR3 is TGTGCCAGCTCACCCCTCGGGACTAACGAGCAGTACTTC.

The chain carries TRBV30 and TRBJ1-1, with a possible D match to TRBD1 (6 bases). CDR3 length: 13 amino acids. V was clipped by 3 bases and J by 0 bases, with 8 bases between them. Looked up from germline, CDR1 is GTSNPN and CDR2 is SVGIG (reference sequence). This CDR3 reads CAWRTGLNTEAFF. As DNA, the CDR3 is TGTGCCTGGAGGACAGGACTGAACACTGAAGCTTTCTTT.

This clone has a handful of counts. The V gene is TRBV5-6, the J gene TRBJ2-1, with D perhaps given as TRBD1 or TRBD2 (6 bases each). Germline V gene lookup returns CDR1 SGHDT and CDR2 YYEEEE. Trimming removed 0 bases from V and 0 bases from J, with 13 bases in between. The CDR3 contains 17 residues. The CDR3 region has the DNA TGTGCCAGCAGCTTGGTAGGGGGGAGGAGCTCCTACAATGAGCAGTTCTTC. Translation gives CASSLVGGRSSYNEQFF.

This clone was found a few times. This sequence joins TRBV5-6 and TRBJ2-7; the D gene is possibly TRBD2 (6 bases). V was clipped by 3 bases and J by 2 bases, with 21 bases between them. This CDR3 is built from 17 residues. CDR1 is SGHDT and CDR2 is YYEEEE in the germline V gene. The CDR3, as DNA: TGTGCCAGCAGCTGGAGGGGAAGTAAGGGGCCGACCTACGAGCAGTACTTC. It encodes CASSWRGSKGPTYEQYF.

This clone was picked up a small number of times. This rearrangement joins TRBV7-2 to TRBJ1-2, with D hard to call. Deletions cut 2 bases from V and 4 bases from J, with 8 bases between. Germline CDR1 and CDR2: SGHTA and FQGNSA. This CDR3 comprises 13 residues. The CDR3 sequence: CASSLLPVYGYTF. CDR3 nucleotide sequence: TGTGCCAGCAGCTTACTCCCAGTCTATGGCTACACCTTC.

The CDR3 is CASSLSRGNTGELFF. The CDR3 DNA follows: TGCGCCAGCAGCTTGTCGCGGGGGAACACCGGGGAGCTGTTTTTT. The rearrangement links TRBV5-1 to TRBJ2-2; D is perhaps TRBD2 (6 bases). The CDR3 has 15 amino acids. V was cut by 1 base and J by 1 base, with 8 bases left in between. CDR1 and CDR2 (germline): SGHRS, YFSETQ.

The gene calls are TRBV7-9 and TRBJ2-3; unclear D gene. V was clipped by 1 base and J by 4 bases, with 6 bases between them. Looked up from germline, CDR1 is SEHNR and CDR2 is FQNEAQ (reference sequence). The CDR3 contains 13 residues. The CDR3 DNA reads as TGTGCCAGCAGCTTAGGGTTAGCAGATACGCAGTATTTT. Residues: CASSLGLADTQYF.

This chain links TRBV4-2 with TRBJ2-1; D is uncertain. Trimming shortened V by 2 bases and J by 12 bases, and 17 bases separated the two germline ends. Per germline, CDR1 LGHNA and CDR2 YNFKEQ. The CDR3 has 14 residues. The CDR3 DNA sequence: TGTGCCAGCAGCCAACAGGCTTTAGCTGTCGCGCAGTTCTTC. Its translation: CASSQQALAVAQFF.

This clone was observed a few times. A clone one base away is much larger, so this may be a read error. This rearrangement joins TRBV4-1 to TRBJ2-5; D not certain. Between the trimmed V and J ends, which lost 0 bases and 1 base, there was a span of 9 bases. This CDR3 spans 15 amino acids. Germline V gene data show CDR1 as MGHRA and CDR2 as YSYEKL. The CDR3 protein is CASSQDGLSQETQYF. CDR3 DNA: TGCGCCAGCAGCCAAGATGGGCTATCCCAAGAGACCCAGTACTTC.

This chain connects TRBV25-1 to TRBJ2-3, with a possible D match to TRBD2 (6 bases). The CDR3 length is 14 residues. Per the germline V gene, CDR1 is MGHDK and CDR2 is SYGVNS. The V gene lost 2 bases and the J gene lost 0 bases, with 6 bases spanning the gap. The DNA for the CDR3 is TGTGCCAGCAGTGAAGCGGGAAGCACAGATACGCAGTATTTT. This encodes CASSEAGSTDTQYF.

This clone appeared a few times. The genes are TRBV27 and TRBJ2-4; D might be TRBD2 (5 bases). The CDR3 length is 14 residues. V was pared by 10 bases and J by 4 bases, with 17 bases between. The germline gives CDR1 MNHEY, CDR2 SMNVEV (reference sequence). The CDR3 spells CANQKTGNKNIQYF. Here the CDR3 DNA reads TGTGCCAACCAGAAGACCGGGAATAAAAACATTCAGTACTTC.

This chain joins TRBV7-2 and TRBJ1-1, with D unresolved. Trimming removed 5 bases from V and 8 bases from J, with 18 bases in between. The germline CDR1 and CDR2 sequences are SGHTA and FQGNSA. The length of the CDR3 is 14 residues. Here the CDR3 reads CASSPAAITGEAFF. The DNA for the CDR3 is TGTGCCAGCAGCCCCGCCGCCATCACGGGCGAAGCTTTCTTT.

There are many counts of this clone. The chain links TRBV7-6 to TRBJ2-5, with D hard to call. This CDR3 has 13 residues. Germline CDR1 is SGHVS and CDR2 is FNYEAQ. Trimming took off 4 bases at V and 2 bases at J, with 8 bases between the two ends. The CDR3 sequence: CASSSTQQETQYF. The CDR3 region has the DNA TGTGCCAGCAGCTCCACACAGCAAGAGACCCAGTACTTC.

This rearrangement joins TRBV12-2 to TRBJ2-4; the table assigns TRBD1, which was not confirmed against the DNA. TRBV12-2 is given as a pseudogene. The length of the CDR3 is 20 residues. The CDR3 sequence is CASRFFQGALKFLAKNIQYF. The CDR3 coding sequence is TGTGCAAGTCGCTTTTTTCAGGGGGCCCTGAAATTTCTAGCCAAAAACATTCAGTACTTC.

The rearrangement uses TRBV19 and TRBJ2-5; no firm D call. The CDR3 spans 13 residues. Germline V gives CDR1 LNHDA, CDR2 SQIVND (reference sequence). V was cut by 8 bases and J by 1 base, with 11 bases left in between. The CDR3 DNA reads TGTGCCAGTTCAGCAGAGCCCCAAGAGACCCAGTACTTC. It translates to CASSAEPQETQYF.

Remarks on this clone: This sample also contains other DNA sequences that code for the same CDR3. The chain has TRBV6-5 and TRBJ2-3; 7 nucleotides align to TRBD1. The length of the CDR3 is 12 residues. The germline V gene has CDR1 MNHEY and CDR2 SVGAGI. Losses at the gene ends were 6 bases for V and 5 bases for J; bases not matched to a gene: 2. The CDR3 spells CASSPGGDTQYF. Here the CDR3 DNA reads TGTGCCAGCAGCCCAGGGGGAGATACGCAGTATTTT.

A single count supports this clone. The J gene is TRBJ2-7, the V gene TRBV28; weak D call: TRBD1 (5 bases). Per germline, CDR1 MDHEN and CDR2 SYDVKM. This CDR3 contains 12 residues. V lost 10 bases and J lost 5, with 15 bases in between. The CDR3 sequence is CATAGSRHEQYF. CDR3 bases: TGTGCCACCGCAGGGTCCCGGCACGAGCAGTACTTC.

This clone has only one observation. V and J are TRBV28 and TRBJ1-1; D call uncertain. The V gene's germline CDR1 is MDHEN and CDR2 SYDVKM. The CDR3 consists of 12 residues. V was shortened by 6 bases and J by 10 bases, with 15 bases between the two germline ends. The CDR3 DNA follows: TGTGCCAGCAGCACAACCCGGGGTGGAGCTTTCTTT. Its protein is CASSTTRGGAFF.

The chain combines TRBV2 with TRBJ1-2; D is ambiguous. This CDR3 has 11 residues. V was cut by 6 bases and J by 1 base, with 3 bases left in between. CDR1 SNHLY and CDR2 FYNNEI come from the germline V gene. This CDR3 reads CASRLNYGYTF. The CDR3 coding sequence is TGTGCCAGCAGACTTAACTATGGCTACACCTTC. Together with reference TRBV2 and TRBJ1-2, the CDR3 gives the full variable domain: EPEVTQTPSHQVTQMGQEVILRCVPISNHLYFYWYRQILGQKVEFLVSFYNNEISEKSEIFDDQFSVERPDGSNFTLKIRSTKLEDSAMYFCASRLNYGYTFGSGTRLTVV.